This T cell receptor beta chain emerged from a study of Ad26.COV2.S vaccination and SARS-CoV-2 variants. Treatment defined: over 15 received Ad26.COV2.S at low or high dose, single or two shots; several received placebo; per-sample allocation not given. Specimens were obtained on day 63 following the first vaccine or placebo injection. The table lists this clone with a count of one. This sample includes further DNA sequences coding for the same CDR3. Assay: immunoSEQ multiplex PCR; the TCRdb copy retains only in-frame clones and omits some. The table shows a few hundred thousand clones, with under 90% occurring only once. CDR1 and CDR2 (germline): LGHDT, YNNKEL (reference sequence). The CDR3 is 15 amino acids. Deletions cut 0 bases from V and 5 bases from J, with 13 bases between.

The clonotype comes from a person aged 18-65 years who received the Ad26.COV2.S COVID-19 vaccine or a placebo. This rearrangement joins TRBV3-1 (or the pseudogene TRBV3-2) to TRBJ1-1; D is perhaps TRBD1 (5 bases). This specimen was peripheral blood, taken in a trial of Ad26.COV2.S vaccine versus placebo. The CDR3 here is CASSQDWQGGTEAFF. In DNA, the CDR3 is TGTGCCAGCAGCCAAGATTGGCAGGGCGGGACTGAAGCTTTCTTT.